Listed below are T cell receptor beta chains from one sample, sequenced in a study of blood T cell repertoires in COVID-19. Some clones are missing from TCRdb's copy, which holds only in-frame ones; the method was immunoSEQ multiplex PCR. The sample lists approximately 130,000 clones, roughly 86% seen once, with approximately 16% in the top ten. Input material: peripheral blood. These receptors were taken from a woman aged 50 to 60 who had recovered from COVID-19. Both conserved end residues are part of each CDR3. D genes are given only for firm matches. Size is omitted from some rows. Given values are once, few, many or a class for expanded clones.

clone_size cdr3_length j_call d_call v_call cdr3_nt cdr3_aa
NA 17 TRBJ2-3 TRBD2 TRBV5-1 TGCGCCAGCAGCTCGGGACTAGCGGGGAGTGGCACAGATACGCAGTATTTT CASSSGLAGSGTDTQYF
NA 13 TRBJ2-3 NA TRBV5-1 TGCGCCAGCAGCGAGCAAGCCTCAGATACGCAGTATTTT CASSEQASDTQYF
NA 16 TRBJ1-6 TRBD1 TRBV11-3 TGTGCCAGCAGCCCCTCCCGGGACAGTTATAATTCACCCCTCCACTTT CASSPSRDSYNSPLHF
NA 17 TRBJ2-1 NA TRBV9 TGTGCCAGCAGCGTAGTGGCTAGCGCCAGCTCCTACAATGAGCAGTTCTTC CASSVVASASSYNEQFF
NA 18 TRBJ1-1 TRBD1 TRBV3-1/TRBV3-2 TGTGCCAGCAGCCCATCCCCGGGGACAGGGGTTGACGCCCCGCTCAGGTTTTTT CASSPSPGTGVDAPLRFF
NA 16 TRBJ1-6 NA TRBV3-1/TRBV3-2 TGTGCCAGCAGCCAAGGGCGGGGGGCCTTGGGTTCACCCCTCCACTTT CASSQGRGALGSPLHF
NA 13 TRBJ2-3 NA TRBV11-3 TGTGCCAGCAGCCCCCCTAGCACAGATACGCAGTATTTT CASSPPSTDTQYF
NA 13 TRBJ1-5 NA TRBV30 TGTGCCTGGAGCCAGGGGTGGTATCAGCCCCAGCATTTT CAWSQGWYQPQHF
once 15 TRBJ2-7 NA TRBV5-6 TGTGCCAGCAGTATCCTCGGGACATCTTCCTACGAGCAGTACTTC CASSILGTSSYEQYF
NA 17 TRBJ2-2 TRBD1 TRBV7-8 TGTGCCAGCAGCTTAGTAAAAGGACAGGGGTACGCCGGGGAGCTGTTTTTT CASSLVKGQGYAGELFF
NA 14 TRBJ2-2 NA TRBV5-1 TGCGCCAGCAGGACTGTCTGGCCCACCGGGGAGCTGTTTTTT CASRTVWPTGELFF
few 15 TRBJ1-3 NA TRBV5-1 TGCGCCAGCAGCTTGGGGGCAGACTCTGGAAACACCATATATTTT CASSLGADSGNTIYF
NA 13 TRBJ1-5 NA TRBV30 TGTGCCTGGAGTTCGGGGGGGCGTCAGCCCCAGCATTTT CAWSSGGRQPQHF
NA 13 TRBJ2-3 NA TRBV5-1 TGCGCCAGCAGCAACCTCGGGGAAGATACGCAGTATTTT CASSNLGEDTQYF
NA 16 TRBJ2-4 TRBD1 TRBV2 TGTGCCAGCACCGGACAGGGGGCTGGATCAGGGGACATTCAGTACTTC CASTGQGAGSGDIQYF
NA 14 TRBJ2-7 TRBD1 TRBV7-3 TGTGCCAGCAGCCTGGGGGGACAGGGCTACGAGCAGTACTTC CASSLGGQGYEQYF
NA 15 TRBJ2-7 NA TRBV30 TGTGCCTGGAGTGCCCCTAACCAAAACTCCTACGAGCAGTACTTC CAWSAPNQNSYEQYF
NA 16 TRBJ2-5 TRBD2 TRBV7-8 TGTGCCAGCAGCTCGACTAGCTCTAATGGTGCGGAGACCCAGTACTTC CASSSTSSNGAETQYF
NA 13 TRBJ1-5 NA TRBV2 TGTGCCAGCTCCAGGGATTCCAATCAGCCCCAGCATTTT CASSRDSNQPQHF
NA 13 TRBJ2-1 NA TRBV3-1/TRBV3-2 TGTGCCAGCAGCCAACAGGGTCGCAATGAGCAGTTCTTC CASSQQGRNEQFF
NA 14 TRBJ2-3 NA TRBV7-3 TGTGCCAGCAGCTTCAGAGGTGGAACAGATACGCAGTATTTT CASSFRGGTDTQYF
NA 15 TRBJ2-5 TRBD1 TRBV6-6 TGTGCCAGCAGTTTCGCGACAGGGTTACAAGAGACCCAGTACTTC CASSFATGLQETQYF
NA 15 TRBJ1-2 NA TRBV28 TGTGCCAGCAGTGGGGCAGGGGCGGTTGACTATGGCTACACCTTC CASSGAGAVDYGYTF
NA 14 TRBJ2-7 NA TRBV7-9 TGTGCCAGCAGCTTAGCGGGTGTTACAGACGAGCAGTACTTC CASSLAGVTDEQYF
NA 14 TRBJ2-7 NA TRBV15 TGTGCCACCGTTGGAGGGGGGGGAGGCTACGAGCAGTACTTC CATVGGGGGYEQYF
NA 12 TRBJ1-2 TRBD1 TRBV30 TGTGCCTGGAGTACAGGGGGCCAAATCTACACCTTC CAWSTGGQIYTF
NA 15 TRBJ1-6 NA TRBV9 TGTGCCAGCAGCGGCTCAGGCGCCTATAATTCACCCCTCCACTTT CASSGSGAYNSPLHF
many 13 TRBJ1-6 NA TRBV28 TGTGCCAGCAGGTCAGATAATAATTCACCCCTCCACTTT CASRSDNNSPLHF
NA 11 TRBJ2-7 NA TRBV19 TGTGCCAGTAGTATTAGTAACGAGCAGTACTTC CASSISNEQYF
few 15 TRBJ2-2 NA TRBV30 TGTGCCTGGAATCAAAACAACGCGAACACCGGGGAGCTGTTTTTT CAWNQNNANTGELFF
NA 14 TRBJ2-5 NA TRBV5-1 TGCGCCAGCAGCTTGGCCGGACAGCAAGAGACCCAGTACTTC CASSLAGQQETQYF
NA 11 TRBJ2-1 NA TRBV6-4 TGTGCCAGCAGTAATCTGAATGAGCAGTTCTTC CASSNLNEQFF